The T cell receptor (beta chain) described here comes from a study of control samples from healthy donors and cancer patients. The protocol was immunoSEQ multiplex PCR, while the TCRdb copy is restricted to in-frame clones and leaves out a portion. This sample has 100,000 or so clones, with about 86% found just once. Trimming stripped 4 bases from V and 7 bases from J, with 11 bases between. The CDR3 covers 13 residues. Sequenced input: blood. This receptor was taken from a woman aged 50 to 65 in good health. This chain joins TRBV12-3 or TRBV12-4 and TRBJ2-1, with a tentative D call TRBD1 (6 bases). CDR3 coding DNA: TGTGCCAGCAGTTCAGGGGTAGGGAATGAGCAGTTCTTC. It yields the protein CASSSGVGNEQFF.